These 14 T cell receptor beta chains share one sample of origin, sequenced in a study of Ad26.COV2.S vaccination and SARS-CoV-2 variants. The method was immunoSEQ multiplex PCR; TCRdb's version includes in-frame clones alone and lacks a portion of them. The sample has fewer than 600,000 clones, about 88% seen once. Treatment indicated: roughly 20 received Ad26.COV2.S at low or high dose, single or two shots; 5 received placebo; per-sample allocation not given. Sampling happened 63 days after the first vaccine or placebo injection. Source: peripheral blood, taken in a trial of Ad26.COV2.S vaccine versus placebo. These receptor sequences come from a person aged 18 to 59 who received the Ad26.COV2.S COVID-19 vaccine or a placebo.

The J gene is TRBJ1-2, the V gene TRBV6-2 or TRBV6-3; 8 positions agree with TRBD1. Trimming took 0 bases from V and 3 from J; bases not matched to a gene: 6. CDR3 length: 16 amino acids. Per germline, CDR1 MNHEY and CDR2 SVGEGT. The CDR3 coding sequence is TGTGCCAGCAGTTACTCAGGAGACAGGGGCGACTATGGCTACACCTTC. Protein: CASSYSGDRGDYGYTF.

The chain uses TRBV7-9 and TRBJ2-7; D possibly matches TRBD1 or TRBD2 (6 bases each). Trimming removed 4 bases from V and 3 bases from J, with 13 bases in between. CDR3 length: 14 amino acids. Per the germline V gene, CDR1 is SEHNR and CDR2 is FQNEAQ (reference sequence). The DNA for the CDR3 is TGTGCCAGCAGCTCTCCGGGGGCCGGCTACGAGCAGTACTTC. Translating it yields CASSSPGAGYEQYF.

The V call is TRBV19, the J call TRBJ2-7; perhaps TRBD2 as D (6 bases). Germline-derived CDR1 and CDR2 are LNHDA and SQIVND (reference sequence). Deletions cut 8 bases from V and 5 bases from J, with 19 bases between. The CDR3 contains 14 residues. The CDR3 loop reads CASADGGIRDEQYF. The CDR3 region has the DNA TGTGCCAGTGCGGACGGGGGTATAAGGGACGAGCAGTACTTC.

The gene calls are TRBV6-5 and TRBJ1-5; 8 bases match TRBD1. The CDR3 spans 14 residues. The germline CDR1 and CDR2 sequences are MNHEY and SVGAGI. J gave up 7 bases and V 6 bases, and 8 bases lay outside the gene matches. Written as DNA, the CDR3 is TGTGCCAGCAGGAAACAGACAGGGGACCAGCCCCAGCATTTT. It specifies CASRKQTGDQPQHF.

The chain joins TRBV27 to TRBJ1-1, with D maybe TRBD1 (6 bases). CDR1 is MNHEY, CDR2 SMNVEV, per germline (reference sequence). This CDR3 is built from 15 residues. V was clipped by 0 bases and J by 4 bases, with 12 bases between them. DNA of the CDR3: TGTGCCAGCAGTTTATCGCGGGGGCTTGGCACTGAAGCTTTCTTT. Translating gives CASSLSRGLGTEAFF.

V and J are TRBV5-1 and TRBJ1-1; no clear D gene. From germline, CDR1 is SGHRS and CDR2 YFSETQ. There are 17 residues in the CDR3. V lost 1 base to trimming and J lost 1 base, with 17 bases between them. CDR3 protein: CASSLTPGEGSNTEAFF. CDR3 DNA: TGCGCCAGCAGCTTGACCCCCGGGGAGGGATCGAACACTGAAGCTTTCTTT.

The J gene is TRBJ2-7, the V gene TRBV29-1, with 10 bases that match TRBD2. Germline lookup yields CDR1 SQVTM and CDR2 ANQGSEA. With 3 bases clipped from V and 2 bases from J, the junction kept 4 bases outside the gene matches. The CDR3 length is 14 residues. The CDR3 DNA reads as TGCAGCGTTGACGCTAGCGGGAGTACCTACGAGCAGTACTTC. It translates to CSVDASGSTYEQYF.

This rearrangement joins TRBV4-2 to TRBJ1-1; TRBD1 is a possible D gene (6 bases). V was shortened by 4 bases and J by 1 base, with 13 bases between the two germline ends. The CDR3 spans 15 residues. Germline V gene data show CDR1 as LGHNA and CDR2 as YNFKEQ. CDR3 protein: CASSRTGSGNTEAFF. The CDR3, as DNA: TGTGCCAGCAGCCGAACAGGGTCGGGGAACACTGAAGCTTTCTTT.

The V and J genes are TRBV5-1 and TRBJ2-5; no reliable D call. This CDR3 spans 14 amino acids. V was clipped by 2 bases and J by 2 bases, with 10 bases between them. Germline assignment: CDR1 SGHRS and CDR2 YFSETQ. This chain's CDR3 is CASSLIDFQETQYF. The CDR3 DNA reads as TGCGCCAGCAGCTTAATAGATTTTCAAGAGACCCAGTACTTC.

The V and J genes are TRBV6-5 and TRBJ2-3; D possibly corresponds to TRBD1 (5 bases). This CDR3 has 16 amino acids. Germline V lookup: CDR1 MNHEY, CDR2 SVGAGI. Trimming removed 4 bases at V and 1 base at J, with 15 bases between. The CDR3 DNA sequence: TGTGCCAGCAGTTCCGAAGGGCGCAGGGGCACAGATACGCAGTATTTT. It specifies CASSSEGRRGTDTQYF.

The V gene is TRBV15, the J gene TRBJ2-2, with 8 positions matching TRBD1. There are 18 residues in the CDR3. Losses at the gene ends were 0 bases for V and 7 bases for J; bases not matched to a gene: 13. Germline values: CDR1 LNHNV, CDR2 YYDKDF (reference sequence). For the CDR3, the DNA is TGTGCCACCAGCAGAGAGGGTGCAGGGGGCGCAAGCAGCGGGGAGCTGTTTTTT. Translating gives CATSREGAGGASSGELFF.

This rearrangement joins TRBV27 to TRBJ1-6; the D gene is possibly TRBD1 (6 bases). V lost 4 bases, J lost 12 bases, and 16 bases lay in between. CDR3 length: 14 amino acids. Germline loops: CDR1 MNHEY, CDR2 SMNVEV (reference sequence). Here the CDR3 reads CASSSRDNLEPLHF. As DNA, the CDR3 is TGTGCCAGCAGTTCCCGGGACAACTTGGAACCCCTCCACTTT.

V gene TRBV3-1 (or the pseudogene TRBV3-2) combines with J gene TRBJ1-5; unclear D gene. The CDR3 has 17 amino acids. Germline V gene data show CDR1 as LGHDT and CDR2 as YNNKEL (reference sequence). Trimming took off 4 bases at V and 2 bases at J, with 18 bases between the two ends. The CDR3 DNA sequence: TGTGCCAGCAGCCCCCGAGGAAACCCCTATCGCAATCAGCCCCAGCATTTT. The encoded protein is CASSPRGNPYRNQPQHF.

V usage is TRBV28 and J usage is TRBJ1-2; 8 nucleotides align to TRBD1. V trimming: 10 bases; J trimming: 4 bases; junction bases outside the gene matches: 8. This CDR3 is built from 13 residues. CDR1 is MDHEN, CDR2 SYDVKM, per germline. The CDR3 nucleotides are TGTGCCACCAGGACAGGGTTGGGCTATGGCTACACCTTC. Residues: CATRTGLGYGYTF.